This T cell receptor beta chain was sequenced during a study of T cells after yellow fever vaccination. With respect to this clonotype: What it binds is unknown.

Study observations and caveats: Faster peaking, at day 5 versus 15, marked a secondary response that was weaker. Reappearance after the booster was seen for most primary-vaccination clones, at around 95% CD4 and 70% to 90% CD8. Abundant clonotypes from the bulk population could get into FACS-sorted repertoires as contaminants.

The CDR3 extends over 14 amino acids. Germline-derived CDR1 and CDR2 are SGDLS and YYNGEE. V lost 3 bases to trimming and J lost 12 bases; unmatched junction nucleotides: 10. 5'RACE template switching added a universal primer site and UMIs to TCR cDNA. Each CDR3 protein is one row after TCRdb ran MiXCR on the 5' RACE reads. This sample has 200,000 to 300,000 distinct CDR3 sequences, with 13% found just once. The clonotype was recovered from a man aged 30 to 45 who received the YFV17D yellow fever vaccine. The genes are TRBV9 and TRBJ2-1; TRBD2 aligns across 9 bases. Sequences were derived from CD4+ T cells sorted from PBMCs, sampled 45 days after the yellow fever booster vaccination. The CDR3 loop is CASSAGLARGWQFF. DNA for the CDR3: TGTGCCAGCAGCGCGGGACTAGCTAGAGGATGGCAGTTCTTC. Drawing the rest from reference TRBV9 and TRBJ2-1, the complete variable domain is DSGVTQTPKHLITATGQRVTLRCSPRSGDLSVYWYQQSLDQGLQFLIQYYNGEERAKGNILERFSAQQFPDLHSELNLSSLELGDSALYFCASSAGLARGWQFFGPGTRLTVL.